Below are 8 T cell receptor beta chains sequenced from a single sample in a study of regulatory T cells in long-lasting Graves disease. Investigators prepared the TCR beta libraries by applying iRepertoire HTBI primers and Arm-PCR of CDR3 regions. From the multiplex PCR reads, TCRdb called clonotypes with MiXCR, one entry per CDR3 protein. The sample shows 400,000 to 500,000 distinct CDR3 sequences, 16% of them seen only once. Time point given: newly diagnosed GD, antithyroid drugs for less than 3 months. Scientists built the TCR library using RNA that was extracted from PBMCs. This sample was shared with a second study, whose subject was T cells in Graves' hyperthyroidism and ophthalmopathy.

Sequences were derived from peripheral blood mononuclear cells (PBMCs), sampled at new diagnosis, from a patient treated with antithyroid drugs. The receptors stem from a woman aged 18-35 years with Graves disease.

Only a few counts were recorded for this clonotype. The chain uses TRBV9 and TRBJ1-5; no reliable D call. V lost 0 bases, J lost 2 bases, and 9 bases lay in between. The CDR3 length is 15 residues. Germline loops: CDR1 SGDLS, CDR2 YYNGEE. The CDR3 sequence is CASSVDQDGNQPQHF. CDR3 nucleotides: TGTGCCAGCAGCGTAGACCAGGACGGCAATCAGCCCCAGCATTTT.

This clonotype was counted many times. This chain uses TRBV7-9 with TRBJ2-2; D may be TRBD2 (5 bases). Trimming removed 8 bases at V and 2 bases at J, with 12 bases between. There are 14 residues in the CDR3. Germline V gene sequence: CDR1 SEHNR, CDR2 FQNEAQ (reference sequence). Here the CDR3 reads CASAGISNTGELFF. CDR3 DNA sequence: TGTGCCAGCGCCGGGATTTCTAACACCGGGGAGCTGTTTTTT. Supplemented by reference TRBV7-9 and TRBJ2-2, the full variable domain reads DTGVSQNPRHKITKRGQNVTFRCDPISEHNRLYWYRQTLGQGPEFLTYFQNEAQLEKSRLLSDRFSAERPKGSFSTLEIQRTEQGDSAMYLCASAGISNTGELFFGEGSRLTVL.

This clonotype was seen a handful of times. The conserved phenylalanine or tryptophan is not found at the CDR3 terminus, so this likely reflects a read error. The CDR3 nucleotides are TGTGCCACCAAAGGTGGGGCCGCAGGGGGCGACACTGAAGCTTTCCTT. Protein: CATKGGAAGGDTEAFL. The chain is built from TRBV10-3 and TRBJ1-1; 8 positions match TRBD1. The CDR3 contains 16 residues. The germline V gene encodes CDR1 ENHRY and CDR2 SYGVKD. Trimming took 10 bases from V and 3 from J; bases not matched to a gene: 16.

This clonotype was seen at least ten times. The chain recombines TRBV6-1 with TRBJ2-5; D tentatively fits TRBD1 or TRBD2 (5 bases each). V was cut by 0 bases and J by 3 bases, with 14 bases left in between. The germline V gene encodes CDR1 MNHNS and CDR2 SASEGT. There are 16 residues in the CDR3. The CDR3 here is CASSEALARGEETQYF. In DNA form, the CDR3 reads TGTGCCAGCAGTGAAGCGTTAGCCCGAGGGGAAGAGACCCAGTACTTC.

This clonotype was seen many times. The chain joins TRBV5-5 to TRBJ1-6; weak D call: TRBD1 (5 bases). V lost 3 bases to trimming and J lost 4 bases, with 11 bases between them. The CDR3 covers 15 residues. In germline, CDR1 is SGHKS, CDR2 YYEKEE (reference sequence). The CDR3 protein is CASSSGTVYNSPLHF. CDR3 sequence (DNA): TGTGCCAGCAGCTCCGGGACGGTTTATAATTCACCCCTCCACTTT. Together with reference TRBV5-5 and TRBJ1-6, the CDR3 gives the full variable domain: DAGVTQSPTHLIKTRGQQVTLRCSPISGHKSVSWYQQVLGQGPQFIFQYYEKEERGRGNFPDRFSARQFPNYSSELNVNALLLGDSALYLCASSSGTVYNSPLHFGNGTRLTVT.

V and J are TRBV6-2 or TRBV6-3 and TRBJ2-1, with D maybe TRBD2 (6 bases). CDR1 is MNHEY, CDR2 SVGEGT, per germline. This CDR3 comprises 19 residues. The germline V and J ends were trimmed by 5 bases and 10 bases, with 33 bases remaining between them. The CDR3 here is CASSERGRRVDGSIREQFF. The CDR3 DNA reads as TGTGCCAGCAGTGAAAGGGGACGGAGGGTAGATGGGTCAATAAGGGAGCAGTTCTTC.

This clonotype was counted many times. This chain links TRBV6-1 with TRBJ2-1, with 9 positions matching TRBD2. Germline values: CDR1 MNHNS, CDR2 SASEGT. The CDR3 consists of 14 residues. V gave up 4 bases and J gave up 4 bases; unmatched junction bases: 2. The CDR3 coding sequence is TGTGCCAGCAGTGGACTAGCGGTGTACAATGAGCAGTTCTTC. This gives the protein CASSGLAVYNEQFF.

Details on this clonotype: Mismatch with germline at one junction end may stem from a read error. The chain couples TRBV3-1 to TRBJ2-5; 9 bases align to TRBD1. The CDR3 consists of 13 residues. CDR1 LGHDT and CDR2 YNNKEL come from the germline V gene (reference sequence). CDR3 protein: CASSQGGGTGQDF. CDR3 nucleotide sequence: TGTGCCAGCAGCCAAGGTGGGGGGACAGGGCAGGACTTC.